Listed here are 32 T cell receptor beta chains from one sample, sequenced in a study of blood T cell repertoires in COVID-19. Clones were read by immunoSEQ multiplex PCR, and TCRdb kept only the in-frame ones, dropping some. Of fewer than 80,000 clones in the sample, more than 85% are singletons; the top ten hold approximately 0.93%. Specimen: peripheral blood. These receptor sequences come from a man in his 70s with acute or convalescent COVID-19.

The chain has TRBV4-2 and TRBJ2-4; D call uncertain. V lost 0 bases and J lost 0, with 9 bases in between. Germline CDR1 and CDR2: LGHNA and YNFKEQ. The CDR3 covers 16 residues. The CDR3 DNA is TGTGCCAGCAGCCAAGATCCCGGAGTAGCCAAAAACATTCAGTACTTC. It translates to CASSQDPGVAKNIQYF.

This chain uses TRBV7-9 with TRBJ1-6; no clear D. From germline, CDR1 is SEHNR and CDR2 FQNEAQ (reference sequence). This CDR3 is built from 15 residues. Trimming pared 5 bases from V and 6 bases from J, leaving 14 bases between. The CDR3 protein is CASSPPVGSNSPLHF. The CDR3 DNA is TGTGCCAGCAGCCCCCCGGTCGGGTCTAATTCACCCCTCCACTTT.

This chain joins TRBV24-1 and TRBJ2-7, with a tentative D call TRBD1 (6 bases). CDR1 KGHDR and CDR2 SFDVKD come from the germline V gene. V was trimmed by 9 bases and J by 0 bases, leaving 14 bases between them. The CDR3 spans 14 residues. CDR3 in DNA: TGTGCCACCGACAGCTGGACAGTCTCCTACGAGCAGTACTTC. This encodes CATDSWTVSYEQYF.

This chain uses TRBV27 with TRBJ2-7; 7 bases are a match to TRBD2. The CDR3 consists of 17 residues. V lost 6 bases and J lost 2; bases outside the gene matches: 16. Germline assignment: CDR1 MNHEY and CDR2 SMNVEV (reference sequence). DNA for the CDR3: TGTGCCAGCAGACCAACCACCGGGGGGACGGATCCCTACGAGCAGTACTTC. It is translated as CASRPTTGGTDPYEQYF.

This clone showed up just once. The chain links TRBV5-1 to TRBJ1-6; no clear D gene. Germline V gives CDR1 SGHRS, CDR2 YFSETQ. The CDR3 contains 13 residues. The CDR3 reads CADNPSYNSPLHF. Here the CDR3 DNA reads TGCGCAGACAATCCCTCCTATAATTCACCCCTCCACTTT.

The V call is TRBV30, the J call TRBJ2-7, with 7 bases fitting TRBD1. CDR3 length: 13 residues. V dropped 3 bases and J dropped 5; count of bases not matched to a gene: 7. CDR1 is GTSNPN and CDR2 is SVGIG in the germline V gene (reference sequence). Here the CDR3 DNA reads TGTGCCTGGAGCTCAGGGGGTCGCGACGAGCAGTACTTC. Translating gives CAWSSGGRDEQYF.

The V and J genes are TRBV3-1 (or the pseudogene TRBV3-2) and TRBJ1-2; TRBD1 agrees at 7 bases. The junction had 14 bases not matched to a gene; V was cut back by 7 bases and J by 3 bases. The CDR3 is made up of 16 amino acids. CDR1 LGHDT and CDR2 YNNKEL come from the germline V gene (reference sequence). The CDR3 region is CASTSWEGGDHYGYTF. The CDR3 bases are TGTGCCAGCACCTCCTGGGAAGGGGGCGATCACTATGGCTACACCTTC.

CDR3 sequence: CAISGEGTTYEQYF. DNA of the CDR3: TGTGCCATCAGTGGAGAGGGGACTACCTACGAGCAGTACTTC. The chain uses TRBV10-3 and TRBJ2-7; TRBD2 matches 7 bases. CDR1 and CDR2 from the germline V gene are ENHRY and SYGVKD. There are 14 residues in the CDR3. V dropped 4 bases and J dropped 2; count of bases not matched to a gene: 5.

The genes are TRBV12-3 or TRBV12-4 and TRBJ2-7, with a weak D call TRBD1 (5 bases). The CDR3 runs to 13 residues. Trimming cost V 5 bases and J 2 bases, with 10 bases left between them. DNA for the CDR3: TGTGCCAGCAGTCGCGCAGGGACCTACGAGCAGTACTTC. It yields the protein CASSRAGTYEQYF.

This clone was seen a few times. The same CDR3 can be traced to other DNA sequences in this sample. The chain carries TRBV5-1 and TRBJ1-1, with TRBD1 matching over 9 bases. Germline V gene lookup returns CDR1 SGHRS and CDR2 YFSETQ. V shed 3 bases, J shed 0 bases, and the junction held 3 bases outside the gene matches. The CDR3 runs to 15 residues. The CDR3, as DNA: TGCGCCAGCAGCTCAGGACAGGGGATGAACACTGAAGCTTTCTTT. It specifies CASSSGQGMNTEAFF.

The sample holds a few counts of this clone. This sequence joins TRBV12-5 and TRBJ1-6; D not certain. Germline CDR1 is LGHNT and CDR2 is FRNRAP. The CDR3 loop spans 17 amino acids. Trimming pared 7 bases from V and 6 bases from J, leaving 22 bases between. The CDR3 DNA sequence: TGTGCTAGTGTTCTGGAGCGGACCTTAGTGCCTAATTCACCCCTCCACTTT. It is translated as CASVLERTLVPNSPLHF. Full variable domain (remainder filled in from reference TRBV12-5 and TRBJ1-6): DARVTQTPRHKVTEMGQEVTMRCQPILGHNTVFWYRQTMMQGLELLAYFRNRAPLDDSGMPKDRFSAEMPDATLATLKIQPSEPRDSAVYFCASVLERTLVPNSPLHFGNGTRLTVT.

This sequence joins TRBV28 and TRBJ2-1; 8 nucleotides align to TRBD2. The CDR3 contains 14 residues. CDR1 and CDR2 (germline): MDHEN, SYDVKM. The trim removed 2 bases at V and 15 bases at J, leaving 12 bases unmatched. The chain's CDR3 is CASSLPGLAPRPFF. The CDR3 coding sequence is TGTGCCAGCAGTTTACCCGGACTAGCCCCGAGACCGTTCTTC.

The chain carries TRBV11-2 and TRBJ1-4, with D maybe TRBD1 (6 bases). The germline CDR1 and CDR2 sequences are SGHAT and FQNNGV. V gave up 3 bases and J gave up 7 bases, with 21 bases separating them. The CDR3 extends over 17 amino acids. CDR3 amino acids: CASSFGAPGGGGEKLFF. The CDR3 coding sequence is TGTGCCAGCAGCTTTGGGGCCCCCGGGGGAGGGGGTGAAAAACTGTTTTTT.

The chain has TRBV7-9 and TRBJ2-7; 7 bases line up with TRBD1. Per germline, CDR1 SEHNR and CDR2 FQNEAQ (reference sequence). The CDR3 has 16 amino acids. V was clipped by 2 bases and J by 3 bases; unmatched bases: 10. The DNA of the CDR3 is TGTGCCAGCAGCTTATTACCGGGACAGCAAGTCTACGAGCAGTACTTC. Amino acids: CASSLLPGQQVYEQYF.

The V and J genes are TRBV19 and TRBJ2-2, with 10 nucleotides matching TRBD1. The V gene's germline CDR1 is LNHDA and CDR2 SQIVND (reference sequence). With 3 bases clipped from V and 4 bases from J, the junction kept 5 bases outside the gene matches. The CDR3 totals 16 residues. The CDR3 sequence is CASSIGQGVSTGELFF. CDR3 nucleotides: TGTGCCAGTAGTATCGGACAGGGGGTGAGCACCGGGGAGCTGTTTTTT.

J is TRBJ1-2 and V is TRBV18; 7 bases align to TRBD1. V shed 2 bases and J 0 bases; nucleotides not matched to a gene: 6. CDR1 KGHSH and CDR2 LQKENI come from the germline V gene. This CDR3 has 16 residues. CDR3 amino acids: CASSPRGQNTNYGYTF. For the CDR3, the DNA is TGTGCCAGCTCACCAAGGGGACAGAACACTAACTATGGCTACACCTTC.

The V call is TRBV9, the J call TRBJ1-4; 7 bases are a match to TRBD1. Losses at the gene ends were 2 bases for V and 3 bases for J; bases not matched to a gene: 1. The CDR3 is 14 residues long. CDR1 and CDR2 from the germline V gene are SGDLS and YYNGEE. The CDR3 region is CASSVGTANEKLFF. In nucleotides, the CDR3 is TGTGCCAGCAGCGTGGGGACAGCTAATGAAAAACTGTTTTTT.

This CDR3 reads CASERPGADTQYF. The DNA of the CDR3 is TGTGCCAGCGAAAGACCAGGGGCAGATACGCAGTATTTT. The chain uses TRBV25-1 and TRBJ2-3, with D possibly matching TRBD1 (6 bases). Per the germline V gene, CDR1 is MGHDK and CDR2 is SYGVNS. Between the trimmed V and J ends, which lost 8 bases and 4 bases, there was a span of 13 bases. The CDR3 loop spans 13 amino acids.

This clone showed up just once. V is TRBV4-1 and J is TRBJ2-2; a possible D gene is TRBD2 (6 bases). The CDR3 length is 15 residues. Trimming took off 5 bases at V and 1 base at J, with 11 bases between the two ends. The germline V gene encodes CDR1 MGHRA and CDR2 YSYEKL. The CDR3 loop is CASSSHSGNTGELFF. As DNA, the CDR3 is TGCGCCAGCAGCTCCCATAGCGGGAACACCGGGGAGCTGTTTTTT.

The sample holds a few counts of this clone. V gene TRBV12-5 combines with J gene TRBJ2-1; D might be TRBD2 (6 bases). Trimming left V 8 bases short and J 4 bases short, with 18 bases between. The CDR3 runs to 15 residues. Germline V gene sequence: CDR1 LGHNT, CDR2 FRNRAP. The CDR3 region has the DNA TGTGCTAGTTCTCCGCGCGGGACTCGGTACAATGAGCAGTTCTTC. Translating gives CASSPRGTRYNEQFF.

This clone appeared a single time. This CDR3 is CAVGTDFTGELFF. The CDR3 DNA sequence: TGTGCCGTCGGGACAGACTTCACCGGGGAGCTGTTTTTT. The chain uses TRBV5-4 and TRBJ2-2; 7 positions agree with TRBD1. The CDR3 has 13 amino acids. Unmatched junction bases numbered 7, after V lost 10 bases and J lost 4 bases. The germline V gene encodes CDR1 SGHNT and CDR2 YYREEE (reference sequence).

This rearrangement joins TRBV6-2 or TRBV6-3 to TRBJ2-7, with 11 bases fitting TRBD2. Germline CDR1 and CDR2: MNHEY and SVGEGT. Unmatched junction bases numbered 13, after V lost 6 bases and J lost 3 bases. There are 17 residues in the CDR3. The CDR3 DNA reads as TGTGCCAGCAGCCCTTTGGGACTAGCGGAAAATTACTACGAGCAGTACTTC. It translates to CASSPLGLAENYYEQYF.

DNA for the CDR3: TGTGCCACCGAGCGGGACAGGGGGAAGTTTCAGCCCCAGCATTTT. Translated, it gives CATERDRGKFQPQHF. The chain couples TRBV19 to TRBJ1-5; 11 bases are a match to TRBD1. Germline V gene lookup returns CDR1 LNHDA and CDR2 SQIVND (reference sequence). V dropped 10 bases and J dropped 6; count of bases not matched to a gene: 11. The CDR3 spans 15 residues.

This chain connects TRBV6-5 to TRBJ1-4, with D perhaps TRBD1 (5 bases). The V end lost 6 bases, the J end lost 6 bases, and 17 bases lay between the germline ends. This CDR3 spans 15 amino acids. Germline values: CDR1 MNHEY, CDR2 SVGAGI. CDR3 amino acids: CASRPLAGGDEKLFF. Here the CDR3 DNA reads TGTGCCAGCAGGCCCCTGGCGGGGGGGGATGAAAAACTGTTTTTT.

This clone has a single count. The CDR3 region is CASSILAGVGYEQYF. As DNA, the CDR3 is TGCGCCAGCAGCATTCTAGCGGGAGTCGGGTACGAGCAGTACTTC. J is TRBJ2-7 and V is TRBV5-1, with TRBD2 identical over 10 bases. CDR1 and CDR2 from the germline V gene are SGHRS and YFSETQ. This CDR3 comprises 15 residues. The V gene end was trimmed by 4 bases and the J gene end by 4 bases; junction bases not matched to a gene: 8.

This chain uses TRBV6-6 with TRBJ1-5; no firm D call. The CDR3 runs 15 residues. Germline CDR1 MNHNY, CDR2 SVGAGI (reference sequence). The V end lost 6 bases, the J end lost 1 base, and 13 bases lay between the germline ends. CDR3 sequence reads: CASSPPGRSNQPQHF. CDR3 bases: TGTGCCAGCAGCCCTCCCGGGAGAAGCAATCAGCCCCAGCATTTT.

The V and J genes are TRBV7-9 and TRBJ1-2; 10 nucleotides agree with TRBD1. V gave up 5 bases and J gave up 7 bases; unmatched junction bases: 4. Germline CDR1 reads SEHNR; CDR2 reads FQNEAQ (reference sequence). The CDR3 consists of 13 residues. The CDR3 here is CASSRQGARGYTF. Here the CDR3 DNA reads TGTGCCAGCAGCAGACAGGGGGCGCGTGGCTACACCTTC.

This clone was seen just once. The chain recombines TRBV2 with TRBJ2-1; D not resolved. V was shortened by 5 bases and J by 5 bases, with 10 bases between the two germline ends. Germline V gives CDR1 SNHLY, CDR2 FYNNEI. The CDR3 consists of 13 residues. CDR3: CASSRSRNNEQFF. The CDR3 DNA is TGTGCCAGCAGTCGGTCGCGGAACAATGAGCAGTTCTTC.

The CDR3 DNA follows: TGTGCCAGCAGCGATACAGTCTCACCCCTCCACTTT. It translates to CASSDTVSPLHF. V gene TRBV6-2 or TRBV6-3 combines with J gene TRBJ1-6; D is undetermined. V lost 6 bases, J lost 10 bases, and 10 bases lay in between. Germline V gene lookup returns CDR1 MNHEY and CDR2 SVGEGT. The CDR3 is made up of 12 amino acids.

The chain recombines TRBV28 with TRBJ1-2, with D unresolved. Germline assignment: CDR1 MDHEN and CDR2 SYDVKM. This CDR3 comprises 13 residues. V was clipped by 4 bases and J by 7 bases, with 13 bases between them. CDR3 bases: TGTGCCAGCAGTTCTTCAGGTTTACGTGGCTACACCTTC. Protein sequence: CASSSSGLRGYTF.

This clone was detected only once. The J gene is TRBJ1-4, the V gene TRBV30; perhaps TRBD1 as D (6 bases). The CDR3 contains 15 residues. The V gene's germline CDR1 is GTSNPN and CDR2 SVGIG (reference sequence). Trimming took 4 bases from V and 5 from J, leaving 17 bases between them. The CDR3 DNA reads TGTGCCTGGACCCAAGTCGGACAGATAAATGAAAAACTGTTTTTT. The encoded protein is CAWTQVGQINEKLFF.

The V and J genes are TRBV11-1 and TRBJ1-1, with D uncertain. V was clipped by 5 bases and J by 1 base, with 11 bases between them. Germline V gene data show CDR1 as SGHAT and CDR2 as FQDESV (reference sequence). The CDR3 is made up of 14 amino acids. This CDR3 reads CASSQSARNTEAFF. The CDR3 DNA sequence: TGTGCCAGCAGCCAGAGCGCGAGGAACACTGAAGCTTTCTTT.